Shown below are 8 T cell receptor beta chains from a single sample sequenced in a study of T cells in Graves' hyperthyroidism and ophthalmopathy. Amplification of TCR beta CDR3 regions was performed using RNA transcripts as template. Using the HTBI primer set, a first-round RT-PCR was run on the TCR CDR3. Each CDR3 protein gets one entry after TCRdb re-called the multiplex PCR reads with MiXCR. The table lists about 840,000 distinct CDR3 sequences, more than 30% of them singletons. The sequenced sample was blood. The receptor source for this set is a man aged 18 to 30 with Graves' hyperthyroidism.

This rearrangement joins TRBV11-2 to TRBJ1-2; D is undetermined. The CDR3 sequence is 15 residues long. The V end lost 5 bases, the J end lost 0 bases, and 13 bases lay between the germline ends. Germline V lookup: CDR1 SGHAT, CDR2 FQNNGV. The CDR3 loop reads CASSPRIAANYGYTF. CDR3 bases: TGTGCCAGCAGCCCACGGATCGCGGCTAACTATGGCTACACCTTC.

As regards this clonotype: This sequence may be a read error, since a much larger clone differs from it by one base. No conserved phenylalanine or tryptophan is present at the end of the CDR3, so a read error is the likely explanation. The chain recombines TRBV5-1 with TRBJ1-6; 7 nucleotides line up with TRBD1. Germline V gene data show CDR1 as SGHRS and CDR2 as YFSETQ. Trimming cost V 0 bases and J 7 bases; bases outside gene matches: 4. The length of the CDR3 is 15 residues. The CDR3 loop reads CASSLDRQGNSPLHV. CDR3 nucleotides: TGCGCCAGCAGCTTGGACCGACAGGGAAATTCACCCCTCCACGTT.

The chain uses TRBV9 and TRBJ2-5, with D possibly TRBD2 on 7 matching bases. Germline values: CDR1 SGDLS, CDR2 YYNGEE. This CDR3 comprises 16 residues. V was cut by 3 bases and J by 4 bases, with 19 bases left in between. This chain's CDR3 is CASSAYGLGGVETQYF. CDR3 DNA: TGTGCCAGCAGCGCCTATGGACTAGGGGGGGTAGAGACCCAGTACTTC.

Comments on this clonotype: This CDR3 is missing its conserved last phenylalanine or tryptophan, likely due to a read error. Because the CDR3's place on the DNA is in doubt, the DNA is left out and the CDR3 is given as listed by TCRdb. J is TRBJ1-6 and V is TRBV20-1; TRBD1, the table's D call, was not compared with the DNA. The CDR3 is made up of 8 amino acids, end residues included. Germline loops: CDR1 DFQATT, CDR2 SNEGSKA (reference sequence). CDR3 loop: CSAGPDRY.

V usage is TRBV7-2 and J usage is TRBJ2-5; D not resolved. This CDR3 has 16 residues. V lost 5 bases, J lost 9 bases, and 25 bases lay in between. The germline CDR1 and CDR2 sequences are SGHTA and FQGNSA. The CDR3 loop is CASSQGPGRANQPQYF. The DNA of the CDR3 is TGTGCCAGCAGCCAAGGGCCAGGACGGGCCAATCAGCCCCAGTACTTC.

As to this clonotype: One end of the junction is discordant with germline, which a read error may explain. The J gene is TRBJ1-6, the V gene TRBV20-1; D is unresolved. Per germline, CDR1 DFQATT and CDR2 SNEGSKA (reference sequence). The CDR3 consists of 12 residues. The CDR3 protein is CSARPLSGSANF. The CDR3 coding sequence is TGCAGTGCTCGACCCCTCAGCGGGAGCGCCAACTTT.

V is TRBV12-3 or TRBV12-4 and J is TRBJ1-2; possible D gene TRBD1, 5 bases. Trimming took off 5 bases at V and 4 bases at J, with 11 bases between the two ends. CDR3 size: 13 residues. The CDR3 nucleotides read TGTGCCAGCAGTATCGCAGGGAGCTATGGCTACACCTTC. This sequence encodes CASSIAGSYGYTF.

The rearrangement joins TRBV25-1 to TRBJ1-1; 12 bases align to TRBD1. This CDR3 is 18 amino acids long. The germline V gene has CDR1 MGHDK and CDR2 SYGVNS. The trim removed 6 bases at V and 0 bases at J, leaving 11 bases unmatched. CDR3 amino acids: CASSRDRGRGPMNTEAFF. The CDR3 DNA reads TGTGCCAGCAGCCGGGACAGGGGGCGCGGCCCTATGAACACTGAAGCTTTCTTT.